This T cell receptor (beta chain) derives from a study of cytomegalovirus exposure and HLA in healthy donors. Study-wide context: Tens of millions of unique TCR sequences came from HLA-typed donors in an early release.

Study outcomes and limitations: A later analysis appeared to link common viral pathogens to several of the most significant clusters. There were reportedly fewer N-insertions in an Asian-associated ancestry cluster than the roughly 670-donor mean, in a later analysis.

60 Vbeta and 13 Jbeta primers were used in PCR. Profiling relied on immunoSEQ multiplex PCR, and the TCRdb table lists in-frame clones only, not all of them. The sample lists 90,000 to 140,000 clones, approximately 11% occurring once. Concerning this clone: Its antigen is unknown.

The germline gives CDR1 LNHDA, CDR2 SQIVND (reference sequence). Trimming removed 3 bases at V and 0 bases at J, with 3 bases between. The CDR3 runs to 14 residues. The V gene is TRBV19, the J gene TRBJ2-6; D call uncertain. The origin of this receptor is a middle-aged man in good health and CMV-seropositive. Sample: PBMCs. CDR3 bases: TGTGCCAGTAGTATCGGCTCTGGGGCCAACGTCCTGACTTTC. Amino acids: CASSIGSGANVLTF.